Listed here are 29 T cell receptor beta chains from one sample, sequenced in a study of blood T cell repertoires in COVID-19. Measured with immunoSEQ multiplex PCR; TCRdb has only the in-frame clones, and not every one. The sample yields some 200,000 clones, 70% to 85% seen once. Material for sequencing was PBMCs or T cells enriched from blood (not recorded which). These receptors all come from a woman aged 40 to 49 with acute COVID-19.

The chain recombines TRBV7-8 with TRBJ2-5, with TRBD2 as a possible D gene (7 bases). The germline V gene has CDR1 SGHVS and CDR2 FQNEAQ. The CDR3 totals 15 residues. Trimming cost V 4 bases and J 5 bases, with 17 bases left between them. The CDR3 loop is CASSSPEGGLETQYF. In DNA form, the CDR3 reads TGTGCCAGCAGCTCGCCCGAGGGGGGGCTCGAGACCCAGTACTTC.

The chain recombines TRBV5-4 with TRBJ2-3; D is perhaps TRBD1 (6 bases). This CDR3 comprises 14 residues. Trimming cost V 0 bases and J 3 bases, with 8 bases left between them. The germline gives CDR1 SGHNT, CDR2 YYREEE (reference sequence). CDR3 sequence: CASSLGQDTDTQYF. The CDR3 DNA reads as TGTGCCAGCAGCTTGGGACAGGATACAGATACGCAGTATTTT. Looking up the rest from reference TRBV5-4 and TRBJ2-3 gives the full variable domain: ETGVTQSPTHLIKTRGQQVTLRCSSQSGHNTVSWYQQALGQGPQFIFQYYREEENGRGNFPPRFSGLQFPNYSSELNVNALELDDSALYLCASSLGQDTDTQYFGPGTRLTVL.

This chain links TRBV12-5 with TRBJ2-2; 10 bases line up with TRBD2. The CDR3 totals 17 residues. V dropped 4 bases and J dropped 0; count of bases not matched to a gene: 5. CDR1 is LGHNT, CDR2 FRNRAP, per germline. The CDR3 region has the DNA TGTGCTAGTGGTTATATAGCGGGGGGACCGAACACCGGGGAGCTGTTTTTT. Amino acids: CASGYIAGGPNTGELFF.

This clone appeared once. The chain links TRBV18 to TRBJ1-2; D is ambiguous. The CDR3 is made up of 13 amino acids. Germline V gene sequence: CDR1 KGHSH, CDR2 LQKENI. Trimming removed 3 bases from V and 6 bases from J, with 11 bases in between. DNA of the CDR3: TGTGCCAGCTCACCCGTGGCAGCGAATGGCTACACCTTC. Protein: CASSPVAANGYTF.

The chain links TRBV4-3 to TRBJ2-5; 9 positions match TRBD1. Germline CDR1 reads LGHNA; CDR2 reads YSLEER. V lost 3 bases and J lost 3; bases outside the gene matches: 11. CDR3 length equals 17 residues. DNA for the CDR3: TGCGCCAGCAGCCAGCAGGGTACACGGACAGGGGAAGAGACCCAGTACTTC. Residues: CASSQQGTRTGEETQYF.

The rearrangement uses TRBV7-8 and TRBJ1-1; perhaps TRBD1 as D (6 bases). The CDR3 length is 12 residues. Trimming cost V 2 bases and J 8 bases, with 9 bases left between them. CDR1 and CDR2 (germline): SGHVS, FQNEAQ. CDR3 DNA: TGTGCCAGCAGCTTAATTGACAGGGAAGCTTTCTTT. Its protein product is CASSLIDREAFF.

This clone was counted a single time. The rearrangement joins TRBV3-1 (or the pseudogene TRBV3-2) to TRBJ1-1; 7 nucleotides match TRBD1. With V trimmed by 4 bases and J by 2 bases, 7 bases remained unmatched. Germline loops: CDR1 LGHDT, CDR2 YNNKEL (reference sequence). This CDR3 is built from 15 residues. Here the CDR3 DNA reads TGTGCCAGCAGCCCCCGTACAGGGGCCAACACTGAAGCTTTCTTT. It encodes CASSPRTGANTEAFF.

The rearrangement uses TRBV7-2 and TRBJ2-7; D unclear. Germline V gene sequence: CDR1 SGHTA, CDR2 FQGNSA. Trimming left V 3 bases short and J 3 bases short, with 6 bases between. The length of the CDR3 is 12 residues. The CDR3 nucleotides are TGTGCCAGCAGCTTGACTCTCTACGAGCAGTACTTC. It is translated as CASSLTLYEQYF.

The CDR3 coding sequence is TGTGCCAGCAGCCTATCGGGACAAGAGACCCAGTACTTC. This sequence encodes CASSLSGQETQYF. The chain links TRBV11-2 to TRBJ2-5; maybe TRBD2 (5 bases). V lost 5 bases to trimming and J lost 2 bases, with 9 bases between them. The CDR3 runs 13 residues. Germline lookup yields CDR1 SGHAT and CDR2 FQNNGV.

CDR3 sequence (DNA): TGTGCCTGGAGACGGGGACTAGCGAGTACCTACGAGCAGTACTTC. Its translation is CAWRRGLASTYEQYF. The V gene is TRBV30, the J gene TRBJ2-7, with TRBD2 matching 10 bases. This CDR3 is built from 15 residues. V shed 3 bases, J shed 2 bases, and the junction held 7 bases outside the gene matches. Looked up from germline, CDR1 is GTSNPN and CDR2 is SVGIG (reference sequence). The variable domain in full, with the rest retrieved from reference TRBV30 and TRBJ2-7, is SQTIHQWPATLVQPVGSPLSLECTVEGTSNPNLYWYRQAAGRGLQLLFYSVGIGQISSEVPQNLSASRPQDRQFILSSKKLLLSDSGFYLCAWRRGLASTYEQYFGPGTRLTVT.

This chain uses TRBV28 with TRBJ2-4; no clear D. Per germline, CDR1 MDHEN and CDR2 SYDVKM. The CDR3 totals 13 residues. V lost 2 bases and J 7 bases, leaving 9 bases between the germline ends. The CDR3 spells CASSLAGPNIQYF. CDR3 nucleotide sequence: TGTGCCAGCAGTTTAGCAGGCCCGAACATTCAGTACTTC.

The chain carries TRBV4-2 and TRBJ2-7; TRBD2 agrees at 10 bases. The CDR3 is made up of 18 amino acids. The junction had 12 bases not matched to a gene; V was cut back by 0 bases and J by 4 bases. Looked up from germline, CDR1 is LGHNA and CDR2 is YNFKEQ. The CDR3 loop reads CASSQDRSGRGDEYEQYF. For the CDR3, the DNA is TGTGCCAGCAGCCAAGATAGGAGCGGGAGGGGGGACGAGTACGAGCAGTACTTC.

Here the CDR3 reads CASSLKGAGGNNEQFF. CDR3 nucleotides: TGTGCCAGCAGCTTAAAAGGGGCTGGCGGTAACAATGAGCAGTTCTTC. The V and J genes are TRBV7-7 and TRBJ2-1; TRBD1 is a possible D gene (5 bases). The CDR3 runs 16 residues. Germline assignment: CDR1 SSHAT and CDR2 FNYEAQ (reference sequence). Trimming removed 2 bases from V and 5 bases from J, with 16 bases in between.

The chain recombines TRBV27 with TRBJ2-7; TRBD2 matches at 7 bases. The trim removed 6 bases at V and 6 bases at J, leaving 5 bases unmatched. Germline values: CDR1 MNHEY, CDR2 SMNVEV (reference sequence). The CDR3 runs 12 residues. CDR3 DNA: TGTGCCAGCAGCGAGCGGGACGGCGAGCAGTACTTC. Amino acids: CASSERDGEQYF.

The V and J genes are TRBV6-2 or TRBV6-3 and TRBJ2-7; TRBD1 matches 9 bases. Trimming cost V 4 bases and J 3 bases; bases outside gene matches: 7. Germline-derived CDR1 and CDR2 are MNHEY and SVGEGT. The CDR3 extends over 15 amino acids. This CDR3 reads CASSSAGTGSYEQYF. In nucleotides, the CDR3 is TGTGCCAGCAGTTCTGCGGGGACAGGGAGCTACGAGCAGTACTTC.

V usage is TRBV18 and J usage is TRBJ1-6, with a tentative D call TRBD1 (6 bases). The germline V gene has CDR1 KGHSH and CDR2 LQKENI. This CDR3 contains 16 residues. The V end was cut by 3 bases, the J end by 6 bases, with 15 bases between. This chain's CDR3 is CASSPATGVGNSPLHF. The CDR3 DNA follows: TGTGCCAGCTCACCGGCGACAGGAGTGGGTAATTCACCCCTCCACTTT.

The chain has TRBV4-3 and TRBJ2-3, with 7 positions matching TRBD2. This CDR3 is built from 17 residues. In germline, CDR1 is LGHNA, CDR2 YSLEER. Trimming at V came to 0 bases and at J to 0 bases, leaving 6 bases not matched to a gene. The CDR3 nucleotides read TGCGCCAGCAGCCAAGAGCGGAGCGGGGATAGCACAGATACGCAGTATTTT. Amino acid sequence: CASSQERSGDSTDTQYF.

The chain is built from TRBV7-2 and TRBJ1-2, with D maybe TRBD1 (5 bases). The V gene's germline CDR1 is SGHTA and CDR2 FQGNSA. The CDR3 contains 15 residues. V was trimmed by 3 bases and J by 3 bases, leaving 14 bases between them. As DNA, the CDR3 is TGTGCCAGCAGCTTCTCGGTCTGGGGGGACTATGGCTACACCTTC. Its protein is CASSFSVWGDYGYTF.

This chain links TRBV18 with TRBJ2-3; 9 bases fit TRBD1. CDR3 size: 15 residues. V lost 0 bases to trimming and J lost 3 bases; unmatched junction nucleotides: 1. The V gene's germline CDR1 is KGHSH and CDR2 LQKENI. The CDR3: CASSPPTGGTDTQYF. CDR3 DNA sequence: TGTGCCAGCTCACCACCGACAGGGGGGACAGATACGCAGTATTTT.

V is TRBV11-2 and J is TRBJ1-1; TRBD1 aligns across 8 bases. This CDR3 has 15 residues. V lost 3 bases to trimming and J lost 6 bases; unmatched junction nucleotides: 9. In germline, CDR1 is SGHAT, CDR2 FQNNGV. The CDR3 nucleotides read TGTGCCAGCAGCTTTAATCCCACAGGGGGGGCTGAAGCTTTCTTT. Its translation: CASSFNPTGGAEAFF.

The V call is TRBV18, the J call TRBJ2-7, with D perhaps matching TRBD2 (5 bases). The CDR3 is 13 residues long. V lost 6 bases, J lost 5 bases, and 14 bases lay in between. Germline assignment: CDR1 KGHSH and CDR2 LQKENI. CDR3 sequence: CASSRAGSNEQYF. The CDR3 bases are TGTGCCAGCTCGCGGGCAGGTTCCAACGAGCAGTACTTC. Using reference TRBV18 and TRBJ2-7 for the parts outside the CDR3, the full variable domain is NAGVMQNPRHLVRRRGQEARLRCSPMKGHSHVYWYRQLPEEGLKFMVYLQKENIIDESGMPKERFSAEFPKEGPSILRIQQVVRGDSAAYFCASSRAGSNEQYFGPGTRLTVT.

This clone was counted once. This chain connects TRBV2 to TRBJ2-5; D not resolved. CDR1 and CDR2 (germline): SNHLY, FYNNEI. The CDR3 covers 12 residues. V was trimmed by 3 bases and J by 3 bases, leaving 5 bases between them. The DNA of the CDR3 is TGTGCCAGCAGTGACAGAAAAGAGACCCAGTACTTC. Amino acid sequence: CASSDRKETQYF.

J is TRBJ2-1 and V is TRBV5-4, with 9 positions matching TRBD2. Per the germline V gene, CDR1 is SGHNT and CDR2 is YYREEE (reference sequence). Trimming at V came to 6 bases and at J to 9 bases, leaving 10 bases not matched to a gene. CDR3 size: 14 residues. The CDR3 protein is CASIRRGGQGEQFF. In nucleotides, the CDR3 is TGTGCCAGCATCAGGCGGGGGGGCCAGGGTGAGCAGTTCTTC.

The V call is TRBV5-8, the J call TRBJ2-2; 7 bases are a match to TRBD2. V lost 5 bases, J lost 5 bases, and 15 bases stayed unmatched. CDR1 SGHTS and CDR2 YDEGEE come from the germline V gene. This CDR3 region has 17 residues. The CDR3 sequence: CASRRPLGRAVTGELFF. The CDR3, as DNA: TGTGCCAGCAGGAGGCCCTTGGGGAGGGCCGTGACCGGGGAGCTGTTTTTT.

The chain joins TRBV4-1 to TRBJ1-2, with a tentative D call TRBD1 (5 bases). This CDR3 is built from 15 residues. V lost 2 bases and J 0 bases, leaving 10 bases between the germline ends. Germline V CDR1 and CDR2: MGHRA, YSYEKL. CDR3 sequence reads: CASSQTTGTNYGYTF. CDR3 DNA: TGCGCCAGCAGCCAAACTACAGGAACTAACTATGGCTACACCTTC.

Only a few counts were recorded for this clone. CDR3 sequence reads: CASSLRGPGFF. DNA of the CDR3: TGTGCCAGCAGTTTGAGAGGCCCTGGTTTCTTT. The chain recombines TRBV11-2 with TRBJ1-1, with D hard to call. V lost 6 bases, J lost 13 bases, and 15 bases lay in between. This CDR3 has 11 amino acids. CDR1 and CDR2 from the germline V gene are SGHAT and FQNNGV.

The CDR3 sequence is CASSSRQGYNSPLHF. The CDR3 coding sequence is TGTGCCAGCAGCTCCCGACAGGGATACAATTCACCCCTCCACTTT. V gene TRBV5-5 combines with J gene TRBJ1-6, with 7 bases lining up with TRBD1. CDR3 length equals 15 residues. The J segment lost 7 bases and the V segment lost 3 bases, leaving 7 bases of the junction unmatched. Per germline, CDR1 SGHKS and CDR2 YYEKEE (reference sequence).

This chain joins TRBV7-2 and TRBJ2-5; D call uncertain. This CDR3 has 13 amino acids. V lost 1 base and J lost 1, with 4 bases in between. Germline V gives CDR1 SGHTA, CDR2 FQGNSA. The CDR3 DNA is TGTGCCAGCAGCTTAGACAGCCAAGAGACCCAGTACTTC. This gives the protein CASSLDSQETQYF.

The V gene is TRBV19, the J gene TRBJ2-7, with 7 positions matching TRBD1. Germline V gene sequence: CDR1 LNHDA, CDR2 SQIVND (reference sequence). This CDR3 contains 14 residues. Losses at the gene ends were 9 bases for V and 1 base for J; bases not matched to a gene: 9. The CDR3 reads CASNPGTESYEQYF. In DNA form, the CDR3 reads TGTGCCAGCAACCCGGGGACAGAATCCTACGAGCAGTACTTC.